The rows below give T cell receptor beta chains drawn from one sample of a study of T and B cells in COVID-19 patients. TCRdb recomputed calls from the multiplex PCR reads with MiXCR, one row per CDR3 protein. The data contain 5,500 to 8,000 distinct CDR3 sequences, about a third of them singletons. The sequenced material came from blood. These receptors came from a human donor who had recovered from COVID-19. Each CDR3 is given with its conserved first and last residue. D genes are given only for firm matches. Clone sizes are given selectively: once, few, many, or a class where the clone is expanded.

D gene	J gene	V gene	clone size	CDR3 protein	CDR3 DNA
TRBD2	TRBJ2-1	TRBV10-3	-	CAISPGGDEQFF	TGTGCCATCAGCCCGGGGGGGGATGAGCAGTTCTTC
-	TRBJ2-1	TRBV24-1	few	CATSDPQANEQFF	TGTGCCACCAGTGATCCACAGGCCAATGAGCAGTTCTTC
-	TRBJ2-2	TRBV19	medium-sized	CASSPWGVAGELFF	TGTGCCAGTAGCCCCTGGGGGGTAGCCGGGGAGCTGTTTTTT
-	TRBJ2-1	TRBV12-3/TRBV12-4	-	CASSLNEQFF	TGTGCCAGCAGTTTAAATGAGCAGTTCTTC
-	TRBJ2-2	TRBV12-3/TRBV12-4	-	CASSFPGITGELFF	TGTGCCAGCAGTTTTCCGGGGATCACCGGGGAGCTGTTTTTT
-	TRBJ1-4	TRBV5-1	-	CASSLQGFGEKLFF	TGCGCCAGCAGCTTGCAGGGGTTCGGTGAAAAACTGTTTTTT
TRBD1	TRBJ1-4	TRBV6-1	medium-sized	CASFPFGQGREKLFF	TGTGCCAGCTTTCCGTTTGGACAGGGTCGAGAAAAACTGTTTTTT
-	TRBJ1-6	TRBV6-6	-	CAGTTGAGFSPLHF	TGTGCCGGCACCACCGGAGCAGGGTTTTCGCCCCTCCACTTT
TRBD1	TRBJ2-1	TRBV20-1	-	CSARDAQTGGNEQFF	TGCAGTGCTAGAGACGCTCAGACAGGGGGAAATGAGCAGTTCTTC
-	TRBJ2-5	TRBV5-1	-	CASSLSTNPQETQYF	TGCGCCAGCAGCTTGTCAACAAACCCCCAAGAGACCCAGTACTTC
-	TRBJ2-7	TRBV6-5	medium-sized	CASSSLGGEQYF	TGTGCCAGCAGTTCCCTAGGAGGCGAGCAGTACTTC
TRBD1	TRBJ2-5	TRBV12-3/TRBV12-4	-	CASRQTRGWQETQYF	TGTGCCAGCAGGCAGACCAGGGGGTGGCAAGAGACCCAGTACTTC
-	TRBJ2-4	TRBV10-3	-	CASSYGAITKNIQYF	TGTGCCAGCAGTTACGGGGCTATAACCAAAAACATTCAGTACTTC
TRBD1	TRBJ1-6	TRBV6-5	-	CASRTGSVSPLHF	TGTGCCAGCAGGACAGGGAGTGTTTCACCCCTCCACTTT
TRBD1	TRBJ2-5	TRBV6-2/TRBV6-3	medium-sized	CASSYSPGQGLGTQYF	TGTGCCAGCAGTTACTCTCCGGGACAGGGGTTAGGGACCCAGTACTTC
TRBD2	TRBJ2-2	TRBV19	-	CASSLSSGGSPGELFF	TGTGCCAGTAGTCTTTCTAGCGGGGGGTCCCCCGGGGAGCTGTTTTTT
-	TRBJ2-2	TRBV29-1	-	CSGVDSGGELFF	TGCAGCGGTGTAGACAGTGGCGGGGAGCTGTTTTTT
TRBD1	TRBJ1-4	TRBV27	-	CASSFIGTANEKLFF	TGTGCCAGCAGTTTTATTGGGACAGCTAATGAAAAACTGTTTTTT
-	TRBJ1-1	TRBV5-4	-	CASSRDLWGTEAFF	TGTGCCAGCAGCCGGGACCTTTGGGGCACTGAAGCTTTCTTT
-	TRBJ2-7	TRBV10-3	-	CAIRDRGDEQYF	TGTGCCATCAGGGACCGTGGGGACGAGCAGTACTTC
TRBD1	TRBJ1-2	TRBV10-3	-	CAATGLGPPNYGYTF	TGTGCCGCGACAGGGCTCGGTCCGCCTAACTATGGCTACACCTTC
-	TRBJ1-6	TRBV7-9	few	CASSFQGSRISPLHF	TGTGCCAGCAGCTTCCAGGGGTCCCGGATTTCACCCCTCCACTTT
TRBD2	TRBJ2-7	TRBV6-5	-	CASSPIDGTSGGEQYF	TGTGCCAGCAGTCCCATAGACGGGACTAGCGGGGGGGAGCAGTACTTC
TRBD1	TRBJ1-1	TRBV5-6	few	CASRGRDRANTEAFF	TGTGCCAGCAGGGGCAGGGACAGGGCGAACACTGAAGCTTTCTTT
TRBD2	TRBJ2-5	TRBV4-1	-	CASSQDAGEGETQYF	TGCGCCAGCAGCCAAGATGCCGGGGAGGGAGAGACCCAGTACTTC
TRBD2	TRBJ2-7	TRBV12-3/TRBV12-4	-	CASSLKTTSGSSYKQYF	TGTGCCAGCAGTTTGAAAACGACTAGCGGCAGCTCCTACAAGCAGTACTTC
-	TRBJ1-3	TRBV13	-	CASSYLNLGPGNTIYF	TGTGCCAGCAGCTATCTAAATCTGGGGCCCGGAAACACCATATATTTT